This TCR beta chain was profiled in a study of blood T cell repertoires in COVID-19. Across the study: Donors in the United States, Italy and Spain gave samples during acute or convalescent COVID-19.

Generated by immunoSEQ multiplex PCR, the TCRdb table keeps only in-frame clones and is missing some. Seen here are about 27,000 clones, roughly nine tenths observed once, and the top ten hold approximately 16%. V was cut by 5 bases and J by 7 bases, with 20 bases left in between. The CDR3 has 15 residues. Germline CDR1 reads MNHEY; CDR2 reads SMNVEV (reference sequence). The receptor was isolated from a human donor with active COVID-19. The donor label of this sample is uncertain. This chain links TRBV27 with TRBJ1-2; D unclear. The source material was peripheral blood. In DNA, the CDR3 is TGTGCCAGCAGTGAGGCCTCCCGGTTATTTGGTGGCTACACCTTC. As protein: CASSEASRLFGGYTF.